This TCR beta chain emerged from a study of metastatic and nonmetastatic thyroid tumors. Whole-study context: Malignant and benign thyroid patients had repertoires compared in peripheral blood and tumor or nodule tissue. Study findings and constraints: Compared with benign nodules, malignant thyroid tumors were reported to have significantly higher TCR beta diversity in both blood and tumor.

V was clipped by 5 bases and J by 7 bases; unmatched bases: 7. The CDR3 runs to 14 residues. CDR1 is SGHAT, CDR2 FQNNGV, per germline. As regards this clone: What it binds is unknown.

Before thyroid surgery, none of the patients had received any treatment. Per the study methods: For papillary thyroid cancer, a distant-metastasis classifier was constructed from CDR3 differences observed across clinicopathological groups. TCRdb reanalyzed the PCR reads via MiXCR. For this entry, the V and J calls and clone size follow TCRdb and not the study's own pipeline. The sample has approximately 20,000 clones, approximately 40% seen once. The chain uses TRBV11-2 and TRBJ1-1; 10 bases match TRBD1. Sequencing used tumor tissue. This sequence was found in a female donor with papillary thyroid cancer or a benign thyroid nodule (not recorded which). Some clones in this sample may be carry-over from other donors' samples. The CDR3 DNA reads TGTGCCAGCAGCCCCGGACAGGGGGGCTTTGAAGCTTTCTTT. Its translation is CASSPGQGGFEAFF. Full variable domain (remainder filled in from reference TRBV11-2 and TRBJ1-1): EAGVAQSPRYKIIEKRQSVAFWCNPISGHATLYWYQQILGQGPKLLIQFQNNGVVDDSQLPKDRFSAERLKGVDSTLKIQPAKLEDSAVYLCASSPGQGGFEAFFGQGTRLTVV.